The rows below give T cell receptor beta chains drawn from one sample of a study of early stage breast cancer tumors. The data were produced by immunoSEQ multiplex PCR, yet TCRdb's version contains in-frame clones alone and is incomplete. Of 20,000 or so clones listed, more than 75% are singletons. The source material was blood. Source of these receptors: a person in their sixties with breast cancer. CDR3s leave out the opening cysteine and the closing phenylalanine or tryptophan. The size entry is marked missing in some rows and otherwise reads once, few, many or a size class.

clone_size v_call cdr3_aa
. TRBV18 ASSPPTGQGGKETQY
. TRBV7-9 ASSLSPPREQY
once TRBV5-1 ASRAGTSGVDTQY
. TRBV10-1 ASSGLAANTGELF
. TRBV10-3 AISDQTGDRV
. TRBV4-1 ASSVATSYEQY
. TRBV19 ASSTDRGGLLH
. TRBV9 ASSVDSGGTGNTIY
. TRBV2 ASRDRLGNEKLF
. TRBV4-2 ASSQPDRVNYGYT
. TRBV9 ASSPDGRGRDEQY
. TRBV11-2 ASSPTSRRRTDTQY
. TRBV1 TSSRPYEQY
. TRBV14 ASSQWGKVFSEQY
. TRBV5-1 ASRPPPWPQH
once TRBV5-4 ASSLDPGSGANVLT
. TRBV2 ASSLEAGGNEQF
. TRBV15 ATSRRPGQGSYEQY
few TRBV18 ASSQQANTEAF
. TRBV18 ASSPEQGLNTEAF